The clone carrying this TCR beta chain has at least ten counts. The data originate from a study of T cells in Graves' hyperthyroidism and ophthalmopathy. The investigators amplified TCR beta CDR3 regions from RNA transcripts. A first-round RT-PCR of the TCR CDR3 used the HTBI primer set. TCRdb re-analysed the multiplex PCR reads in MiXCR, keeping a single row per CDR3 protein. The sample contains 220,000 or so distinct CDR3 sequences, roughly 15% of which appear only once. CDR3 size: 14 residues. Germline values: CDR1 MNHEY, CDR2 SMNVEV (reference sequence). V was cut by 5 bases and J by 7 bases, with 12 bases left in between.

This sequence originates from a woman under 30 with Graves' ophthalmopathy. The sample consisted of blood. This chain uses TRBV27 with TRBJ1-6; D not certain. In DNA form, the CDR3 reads TGTGCCAGCAGTAAAGGACCGAAAAATTCACCCCTCCACTTT. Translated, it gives CASSKGPKNSPLHF.